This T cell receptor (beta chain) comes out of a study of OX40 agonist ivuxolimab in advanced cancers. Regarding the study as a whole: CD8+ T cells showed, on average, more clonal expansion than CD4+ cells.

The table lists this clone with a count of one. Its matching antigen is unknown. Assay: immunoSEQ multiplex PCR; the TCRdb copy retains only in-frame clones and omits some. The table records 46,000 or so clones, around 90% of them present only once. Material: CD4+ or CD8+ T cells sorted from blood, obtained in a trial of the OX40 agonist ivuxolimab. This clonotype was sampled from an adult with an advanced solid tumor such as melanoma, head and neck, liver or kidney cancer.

The CDR3 DNA reads TGTGCCAGCTCACCCTACGGGACTAGCGGCAATGAGCAGTTCTTC. Amino acids: CASSPYGTSGNEQFF. The rearrangement uses TRBV18 and TRBJ2-1, with 11 bases fitting TRBD2. V was pared by 3 bases and J by 6 bases, with 4 bases of the junction left unmatched. CDR1 is KGHSH and CDR2 is LQKENI in the germline V gene. This CDR3 spans 15 amino acids.